The 21 T cell receptor beta chains below all came from one sample that was sequenced in a study of T cells in Graves' hyperthyroidism and ophthalmopathy. The TCR beta CDR3 regions underwent amplification using RNA transcripts as the source. The TCR CDR3 was amplified in a first-round RT-PCR using the HTBI primer set. MiXCR, applied by TCRdb to the multiplex PCR reads, yields one record per CDR3 protein. The profile shows roughly 700,000 distinct CDR3 sequences, 12% to 15% of them singletons. Sequencing was performed on blood. These receptors originate from a young woman with Graves' hyperthyroidism.

This clonotype was seen at least ten times. This chain links TRBV12-3 or TRBV12-4 with TRBJ1-1; TRBD1 matches 7 bases. CDR3 size: 14 residues. V was pared by 4 bases and J by 5 bases, with 7 bases of the junction left unmatched. The CDR3 DNA follows: TGTGCCAGCAGTTCCTCTCACAGGGGAACTGAAGCTTTCTTT. Amino acids: CASSSSHRGTEAFF.

At least ten counts were recorded for this clonotype. The chain uses TRBV19 and TRBJ1-2; no reliable D call. The germline V gene encodes CDR1 LNHDA and CDR2 SQIVND (reference sequence). The CDR3 has 14 amino acids. Trimming pared 3 bases from V and 4 bases from J, leaving 12 bases between. CDR3 in amino acids: CASSMPDGVYGYTF. As DNA, the CDR3 is TGTGCCAGTAGTATGCCGGACGGGGTCTATGGCTACACCTTC.

The V call is TRBV6-2 or TRBV6-3, the J call TRBJ2-7; D gene unclear. CDR3 length: 13 residues. Trimming took off 6 bases at V and 0 bases at J, with 9 bases between the two ends. Germline V CDR1 and CDR2: MNHEY, SVGEGT. In DNA form, the CDR3 reads TGTGCCAGCAGAAAACCTACCTCCTACGAGCAGTACTTC. Translated, it gives CASRKPTSYEQYF.

The J gene is TRBJ2-7, the V gene TRBV19, with 14 bases matching TRBD2. CDR3 length equals 13 residues. Germline lookup yields CDR1 LNHDA and CDR2 SQIVND (reference sequence). With 9 bases clipped from V and 5 bases from J, the junction kept 3 bases outside the gene matches. The CDR3 sequence is CASRLAGGDEQYF. CDR3 bases: TGTGCCAGCCGACTAGCGGGAGGGGACGAGCAGTACTTC.

The sample holds a few counts of this clonotype. The chain links TRBV6-2 or TRBV6-3 to TRBJ2-2; 9 nucleotides align to TRBD2. The CDR3 extends over 16 amino acids. Germline CDR1 and CDR2: MNHEY and SVGEGT. In DNA form, the CDR3 reads TGTCCCCATCTGATGACTAGCGGTCCGAACACCGGGGAGCTGTTTTTT. This codes for CPHLMTSGPNTGELFF.

Ten or more counts support this clonotype. The J gene is TRBJ1-1, the V gene TRBV12-3 or TRBV12-4; TRBD1 matches at 7 bases. The CDR3 is 15 residues long. The V and J ends lost 5 bases and 1 base, in that order; junction bases with no gene match: 7. The CDR3 region has the DNA TGTGCCAGCAGTAAAGAGGGACAGACGAACACTGAAGCTTTCTTT. It yields the protein CASSKEGQTNTEAFF.

This clonotype has at least ten counts. V and J are TRBV20-1 and TRBJ2-5; the D gene is possibly TRBD2 (6 bases). The CDR3 loop spans 15 amino acids. Germline V gene data show CDR1 as DFQATT and CDR2 as SNEGSKA (reference sequence). Trimming took off 6 bases at V and 7 bases at J, with 24 bases between the two ends. Here the CDR3 DNA reads TGCAGTGCGGTGCGCGATGGAGGAGGGTCAGGGACCCAGTACTTC. It specifies CSAVRDGGGSGTQYF.

This clonotype was recorded at least ten times. The rearrangement links TRBV27 to TRBJ2-5, with 7 bases identical to TRBD2. The CDR3 extends over 13 amino acids. The V segment lost 7 bases and the J segment 3 bases; nucleotides outside the gene matches: 5. Germline V gene lookup returns CDR1 MNHEY and CDR2 SMNVEV (reference sequence). CDR3 in DNA: TGTGCCAGCAAGGAGGGAGGGAAAGAGACCCAGTACTTC. It yields the protein CASKEGGKETQYF.

This rearrangement joins TRBV19 to TRBJ1-6, with a weak D call TRBD1 (5 bases). There are 16 residues in the CDR3. Germline CDR1 and CDR2: LNHDA and SQIVND (reference sequence). The V gene lost 2 bases and the J gene lost 4 bases, with 12 bases spanning the gap. The CDR3 loop is CASSISLTVYNSPLHF. CDR3 coding DNA: TGTGCCAGTAGTATATCGCTGACAGTTTATAATTCACCCCTCCACTTT.

This clonotype has a count of ten or more. The chain uses TRBV12-3 or TRBV12-4 and TRBJ2-1, with 16 positions matching TRBD2. The CDR3 has 19 amino acids. V lost 6 bases to trimming and J lost 6 bases; unmatched junction nucleotides: 14. The CDR3 DNA follows: TGTGCCAGCAGCCCCGGGACTAGCGGGAGGGCCAGGGCGTCCAATGAGCAGTTCTTC. Translating gives CASSPGTSGRARASNEQFF.

The CDR3 is CSVEFRDKSYEQYF. The DNA of the CDR3 is TGCAGCGTTGAATTCCGGGACAAGTCCTACGAGCAGTACTTC. The chain carries TRBV29-1 and TRBJ2-7; maybe TRBD1 (6 bases). CDR3 length equals 14 residues. V lost 2 bases and J 1 base, leaving 12 bases between the germline ends. The germline V gene has CDR1 SQVTM and CDR2 ANQGSEA.

About this clonotype: This may come from a read error, since a much larger clone is one base off. As the CDR3 is not closed by the conserved phenylalanine or tryptophan, this likely results from a read error. The chain carries TRBV11-2 and TRBJ2-2; the match to TRBD2 covers 7 bases. CDR1 and CDR2 from the germline V gene are SGHAT and FQNNGV. This CDR3 has 19 amino acids. The V gene end was trimmed by 5 bases and the J gene end by 2 bases; junction bases not matched to a gene: 17. The CDR3, as DNA: TGTGCCAGCAGCAGAGGACTAGTTCGAATCGTATCCAACACCGGGGAGCTGTTTTTG. This encodes CASSRGLVRIVSNTGELFL.

This chain connects TRBV5-1 to TRBJ1-4; D not resolved. CDR3 length: 15 amino acids. Trimming took 0 bases from V and 11 from J, leaving 17 bases between them. CDR1 is SGHRS and CDR2 is YFSETQ in the germline V gene. The CDR3 spells CASSLGGQDVGKLFF. The CDR3, as DNA: TGCGCCAGCAGCTTGGGTGGGCAGGATGTTGGCAAACTGTTTTTT.

This clonotype was counted many times. The gene calls are TRBV6-2 or TRBV6-3 and TRBJ1-3; D is unclear. Per the germline V gene, CDR1 is MNHEY and CDR2 is SVGEGT. Deletions cut 6 bases from V and 0 bases from J, with 12 bases between. The CDR3 totals 15 residues. The CDR3 nucleotides read TGTGCCAGCAGCAGCGGACTGACCTCTGGAAACACCATATATTTT. Protein product: CASSSGLTSGNTIYF.

This clonotype came up many times. V and J are TRBV30 and TRBJ1-1; D possibly corresponds to TRBD1 (6 bases). Trimming removed 5 bases at V and 6 bases at J, with 19 bases between. CDR1 is GTSNPN and CDR2 is SVGIG in the germline V gene (reference sequence). The CDR3 is made up of 14 amino acids. The CDR3 here is CAWATRGARAEAFF. The DNA of the CDR3 is TGTGCCTGGGCGACTAGGGGGGCTCGGGCTGAAGCTTTCTTT.

Ten or more counts support this clonotype. The CDR3: CASSPSSQDYSYNEQFF. For the CDR3, the DNA is TGTGCCAGCAGCCCATCGTCTCAGGACTACTCCTACAATGAGCAGTTCTTC. The J gene is TRBJ2-1, the V gene TRBV28; the D gene is possibly TRBD2 (6 bases). Germline V gene data show CDR1 as MDHEN and CDR2 as SYDVKM. The CDR3 consists of 17 residues. V lost 6 bases, J lost 0 bases, and 18 bases lay in between.

This chain connects TRBV4-1 to TRBJ1-2, with D unclear. The CDR3 runs to 14 residues. Trimming took 3 bases from V and 0 from J, leaving 8 bases between them. The germline V gene has CDR1 MGHRA and CDR2 YSYEKL. As DNA, the CDR3 is TGCGCCAGCAGCCATATACAGACTAACTATGGCTACACCTTC. Translating it yields CASSHIQTNYGYTF.

This clonotype was picked up many times. V is TRBV20-1 and J is TRBJ2-7, with 7 bases fitting TRBD2. The CDR3 runs to 14 residues. Germline CDR1 reads DFQATT; CDR2 reads SNEGSKA (reference sequence). V shed 2 bases and J 4 bases; nucleotides not matched to a gene: 8. For the CDR3, the DNA is TGCAGTGCTAGACCGCTAATGCGGGAGTACGAGCAGTACTTC. As protein: CSARPLMREYEQYF.

This clonotype has only a few counts. This chain links TRBV12-3 or TRBV12-4 with TRBJ2-5; D perhaps matches TRBD1 (5 bases). V shed 3 bases and J shed 0 bases, with 8 bases lying between them. CDR3 size: 14 residues. The CDR3 DNA follows: TGTGCCAGCAGTTTTCAGGACAACCAAGAGACCCAGTACTTC. Encoded protein: CASSFQDNQETQYF.

This clonotype has at least ten counts. V and J are TRBV3-1 and TRBJ2-2; 7 nucleotides match TRBD2. The CDR3 extends over 14 amino acids. Germline trimming cut 3 bases from V and 4 bases from J; bases unmatched to any gene: 2. CDR1 and CDR2 from the germline V gene are LGHDT and YNNKEL (reference sequence). CDR3 in amino acids: CASSQRTSTGELFF. The CDR3 region has the DNA TGTGCCAGCAGCCAGAGGACTAGCACCGGGGAGCTGTTTTTT. The entire variable domain, with the rest obtained from reference TRBV3-1 and TRBJ2-2, is as follows: DTAVSQTPKYLVTQMGNDKSIKCEQNLGHDTMYWYKQDSKKFLKIMFSYNNKELIINETVPNRFSPKSPDKAHLNLHINSLELGDSAVYFCASSQRTSTGELFFGEGSRLTVL.

The chain uses TRBV5-1 and TRBJ2-1, with 9 bases identical to TRBD2. In germline, CDR1 is SGHRS, CDR2 YFSETQ. Trimming removed 0 bases from V and 9 bases from J; junction bases left unmatched: 7. This CDR3 has 15 residues. CDR3: CASSLERGAGREQFF. CDR3 in DNA: TGCGCCAGCAGCTTGGAGCGGGGGGCCGGCCGTGAGCAGTTCTTC.